A selection of T cell receptor beta chains follows, all from one sample in a study of blood T cell repertoires in COVID-19. Sequenced by immunoSEQ multiplex PCR; TCRdb stores in-frame clones only, minus some. In the table there are about 190,000 clones, 84% of which are singletons. Input material: peripheral blood. Every receptor here comes from a woman in her 70s with active or convalescent COVID-19. Each CDR3 is given with its conserved first and last residue. D genes are given only for firm matches. The size entry is marked missing in some rows and otherwise reads once, few, many or a size class.

J gene: TRBJ2-1
V gene: TRBV27
clone size: .
D gene: TRBD1
CDR3 protein: CASSSPGTGGSEQFF
CDR3 DNA: TGTGCCAGCAGCTCCCCCGGGACAGGGGGCAGTGAGCAGTTCTTC

J gene: TRBJ1-5
V gene: TRBV19
clone size: once
D gene: TRBD1
CDR3 protein: CASSTLGGQSNQPQHF
CDR3 DNA: TGTGCCAGTAGTACTCTGGGGGGACAGTCAAATCAGCCCCAGCATTTT

J gene: TRBJ1-5
V gene: TRBV5-6
clone size: once
D gene: .
CDR3 protein: CASSSRESYNQPQHF
CDR3 DNA: TGTGCCAGCAGCTCCCGGGAGTCATATAATCAGCCCCAGCATTTT

J gene: TRBJ1-5
V gene: TRBV19
clone size: .
D gene: TRBD1
CDR3 protein: CASSMGQGSNQPQHF
CDR3 DNA: TGTGCCAGTAGCATGGGACAGGGTAGCAATCAGCCCCAGCATTTT

J gene: TRBJ2-1
V gene: TRBV18
clone size: .
D gene: TRBD2
CDR3 protein: CASSPAGGGNNEQFF
CDR3 DNA: TGTGCCAGCTCACCTGCGGGAGGCGGTAACAATGAGCAGTTCTTC

J gene: TRBJ2-5
V gene: TRBV2
clone size: .
D gene: TRBD1
CDR3 protein: CASRTGQGPETQYF
CDR3 DNA: TGTGCCAGCCGTACGGGACAGGGGCCTGAGACCCAGTACTTC

J gene: TRBJ2-3
V gene: TRBV19
clone size: .
D gene: .
CDR3 protein: CAREGDGRPSTDTQYF
CDR3 DNA: TGTGCCAGAGAGGGGGACGGACGGCCTAGCACAGATACGCAGTATTTT

J gene: TRBJ2-3
V gene: TRBV5-1
clone size: .
D gene: TRBD1
CDR3 protein: CASSGGTGGTDTQYF
CDR3 DNA: TGCGCCAGCAGCGGAGGGACAGGGGGCACAGATACGCAGTATTTT

J gene: TRBJ2-1
V gene: TRBV27
clone size: few
D gene: TRBD2
CDR3 protein: CASSTAGTRRDNEQFF
CDR3 DNA: TGTGCCAGCAGTACGGCGGGGACTAGACGTGACAATGAGCAGTTCTTC

J gene: TRBJ2-7
V gene: TRBV2
clone size: .
D gene: .
CDR3 protein: CASSGQYEQYF
CDR3 DNA: TGTGCCAGCAGTGGGCAGTACGAGCAGTACTTC

J gene: TRBJ1-4
V gene: TRBV6-1
clone size: few
D gene: .
CDR3 protein: CASSESASLREKLFF
CDR3 DNA: TGTGCCAGCAGTGAATCAGCTTCCCTGAGGGAAAAACTGTTTTTT

J gene: TRBJ2-1
V gene: TRBV6-5
clone size: .
D gene: .
CDR3 protein: CASSYILGSRHEQFF
CDR3 DNA: TGTGCCAGCAGTTACATTCTGGGGAGCAGGCATGAGCAGTTCTTC

J gene: TRBJ2-3
V gene: TRBV14
clone size: .
D gene: TRBD2
CDR3 protein: CASSLYPGLADSTDTQYF
CDR3 DNA: TGTGCCAGCAGCCTCTACCCGGGACTAGCGGACAGCACAGATACGCAGTATTTT

J gene: TRBJ2-3
V gene: TRBV7-9
clone size: .
D gene: .
CDR3 protein: CASSLARSTDTQYF
CDR3 DNA: TGTGCCAGCAGCTTAGCCAGAAGCACAGATACGCAGTATTTT

J gene: TRBJ1-5
V gene: TRBV6-5
clone size: .
D gene: .
CDR3 protein: CASRIQSPNQPQHF
CDR3 DNA: TGTGCCAGCAGAATACAGAGTCCCAATCAGCCCCAGCATTTT

J gene: TRBJ2-7
V gene: TRBV2
clone size: .
D gene: TRBD2
CDR3 protein: CASSEWPRTSGSRYEQYF
CDR3 DNA: TGTGCCAGCAGTGAATGGCCGCGGACTAGCGGGAGTCGCTACGAGCAGTACTTC

J gene: TRBJ2-7
V gene: TRBV3-1/TRBV3-2
clone size: .
D gene: .
CDR3 protein: CASSQGAEVRAHEQYF
CDR3 DNA: TGTGCCAGCAGCCAAGGGGCCGAGGTCAGGGCCCACGAGCAGTACTTC

J gene: TRBJ2-5
V gene: TRBV12-3/TRBV12-4
clone size: few
D gene: .
CDR3 protein: CASSLIRGETQYF
CDR3 DNA: TGTGCCAGCAGTCTAATACGGGGAGAGACCCAGTACTTC

J gene: TRBJ1-4
V gene: TRBV2
clone size: .
D gene: .
CDR3 protein: CASSESDTLFF
CDR3 DNA: TGTGCCAGCAGTGAATCGGACACGCTGTTTTTT

J gene: TRBJ1-1
V gene: TRBV6-5
clone size: many
D gene: TRBD1
CDR3 protein: CASTKQGATEAFF
CDR3 DNA: TGTGCCAGCACAAAACAGGGGGCGACTGAAGCTTTCTTT

J gene: TRBJ1-5
V gene: TRBV3-1/TRBV3-2
clone size: .
D gene: TRBD1
CDR3 protein: CASSQGDSLRPQHF
CDR3 DNA: TGTGCCAGCAGCCAAGGGGACAGCTTGAGGCCCCAGCATTTT

J gene: TRBJ1-4
V gene: TRBV1
clone size: .
D gene: .
CDR3 protein: CTSSPRTATNEKLFF
CDR3 DNA: TGCACCAGCAGCCCCAGGACAGCAACTAATGAAAAACTGTTTTTT

J gene: TRBJ2-2
V gene: TRBV7-3
clone size: .
D gene: .
CDR3 protein: CASSPVEGGELFF
CDR3 DNA: TGTGCCAGCAGCCCCGTGGAGGGCGGGGAGCTGTTTTTT

J gene: TRBJ2-3
V gene: TRBV5-1
clone size: .
D gene: TRBD2
CDR3 protein: CASSMGLARDTQYF
CDR3 DNA: TGCGCCAGCAGCATGGGACTAGCGCGAGATACGCAGTATTTT

J gene: TRBJ1-5
V gene: TRBV5-1
clone size: .
D gene: TRBD1
CDR3 protein: CASSRQGGQPQHF
CDR3 DNA: TGCGCCAGCAGTCGACAGGGGGGACAGCCCCAGCATTTT

J gene: TRBJ2-3
V gene: TRBV5-1
clone size: .
D gene: TRBD2
CDR3 protein: CASSLDSGSRADTQYF
CDR3 DNA: TGCGCCAGCAGCTTGGATAGCGGGAGTCGTGCAGATACGCAGTATTTT

J gene: TRBJ2-2
V gene: TRBV9
clone size: .
D gene: TRBD2
CDR3 protein: CASSVEVAGNTGELFF
CDR3 DNA: TGTGCCAGCAGCGTAGAGGTAGCGGGGAACACCGGGGAGCTGTTTTTT

J gene: TRBJ2-1
V gene: TRBV10-1
clone size: .
D gene: TRBD2
CDR3 protein: CASSEREGSSYNEQFF
CDR3 DNA: TGCGCCAGCAGTGAGAGGGAGGGGAGCTCCTACAATGAGCAGTTCTTC

J gene: TRBJ2-4
V gene: TRBV9
clone size: .
D gene: TRBD2
CDR3 protein: CASSVGGGRAQNIQYF
CDR3 DNA: TGTGCCAGCAGCGTAGGAGGTGGGAGGGCACAAAACATTCAGTACTTC

J gene: TRBJ1-3
V gene: TRBV18
clone size: .
D gene: .
CDR3 protein: CASSPQGLSGNTIYF
CDR3 DNA: TGTGCCAGCTCACCACAGGGGCTTTCAGGAAACACCATATATTTT

J gene: TRBJ2-7
V gene: TRBV5-1
clone size: .
D gene: .
CDR3 protein: CASSPNPYEQYF
CDR3 DNA: TGCGCCAGCAGCCCCAATCCCTACGAGCAGTACTTC

J gene: TRBJ2-5
V gene: TRBV5-4
clone size: once
D gene: TRBD2
CDR3 protein: CASSQPGLAKETQYF
CDR3 DNA: TGTGCCAGCAGCCAACCGGGACTAGCGAAAGAGACCCAGTACTTC

J gene: TRBJ2-7
V gene: TRBV19
clone size: once
D gene: .
CDR3 protein: CASSVPGQYEQYF
CDR3 DNA: TGTGCCAGTAGTGTCCCGGGACAATACGAGCAGTACTTC

J gene: TRBJ2-1
V gene: TRBV7-3
clone size: .
D gene: .
CDR3 protein: CASSLGGSEQFF
CDR3 DNA: TGTGCCAGCAGCTTAGGAGGGAGTGAGCAGTTCTTC

J gene: TRBJ2-3
V gene: TRBV4-1
clone size: few
D gene: TRBD2
CDR3 protein: CASSQDPNSGRATDTQYF
CDR3 DNA: TGCGCCAGCAGCCAAGATCCTAATAGCGGGAGGGCAACAGATACGCAGTATTTT

J gene: TRBJ2-2
V gene: TRBV11-2
clone size: .
D gene: .
CDR3 protein: CASNPTKTGELFF
CDR3 DNA: TGTGCCAGCAACCCAACAAAGACCGGGGAGCTGTTTTTT

J gene: TRBJ2-1
V gene: TRBV2
clone size: .
D gene: .
CDR3 protein: CASTHRDTEEQFF
CDR3 DNA: TGTGCCAGCACGCACCGGGACACCGAAGAGCAGTTCTTC

J gene: TRBJ1-2
V gene: TRBV27
clone size: few
D gene: TRBD1
CDR3 protein: CASSIQNGQGGYGYTF
CDR3 DNA: TGTGCCAGCAGTATACAGAATGGACAGGGGGGCTATGGCTACACCTTC

J gene: TRBJ2-7
V gene: TRBV11-3
clone size: few
D gene: TRBD1
CDR3 protein: CASSIRTGAPYEQYF
CDR3 DNA: TGTGCCAGCAGCATTCGGACAGGTGCTCCCTACGAGCAGTACTTC

J gene: TRBJ2-1
V gene: TRBV9
clone size: .
D gene: TRBD2
CDR3 protein: CASTDMTSGRNEQFF
CDR3 DNA: TGTGCCAGCACCGACATGACTAGCGGGAGGAATGAGCAGTTCTTC

J gene: TRBJ2-1
V gene: TRBV5-4
clone size: .
D gene: TRBD2
CDR3 protein: CASSSGLAGGSWYNEQFF
CDR3 DNA: TGTGCCAGCAGCTCGGGACTAGCGGGAGGTAGTTGGTACAATGAGCAGTTCTTC

J gene: TRBJ1-2
V gene: TRBV7-9
clone size: .
D gene: .
CDR3 protein: CASSLGREWGYTF
CDR3 DNA: TGTGCCAGCAGCTTAGGACGGGAATGGGGCTACACCTTC

J gene: TRBJ2-2
V gene: TRBV5-5
clone size: once
D gene: TRBD2
CDR3 protein: CASSLRSSGTNTGELFF
CDR3 DNA: TGTGCCAGCAGCTTGAGGTCGAGCGGGACGAACACCGGGGAGCTGTTTTTT

J gene: TRBJ1-1
V gene: TRBV7-9
clone size: .
D gene: .
CDR3 protein: CASSPHLQGPNAEAFF
CDR3 DNA: TGTGCCAGCAGCCCACACCTACAGGGACCGAACGCTGAAGCTTTCTTT

J gene: TRBJ2-3
V gene: TRBV30
clone size: many
D gene: TRBD1
CDR3 protein: CAWSTGRRAGQGVYF
CDR3 DNA: TGTGCCTGGAGTACGGGCAGGCGGGCCGGGCAGGGGGTCTATTTT

J gene: TRBJ1-2
V gene: TRBV6-5
clone size: .
D gene: TRBD1
CDR3 protein: CASSYSKGARGYTF
CDR3 DNA: TGTGCCAGCAGTTACTCGAAGGGGGCTCGAGGCTACACCTTC